This T cell receptor beta chain appears in the sequencing data of a study of glioma-infiltrating T cells after dendritic cell vaccination. Study results and limitations: Higher pretreatment TIL content predicted longer progression-free time and survival.

For this clone: Its cognate antigen is unknown.

Looked up from germline, CDR1 is MNHEY and CDR2 is SMNVEV (reference sequence). Between the trimmed V and J ends, which lost 2 bases and 0 bases, there was a span of 7 bases. The CDR3 extends over 14 amino acids. Measured with immunoSEQ multiplex PCR; TCRdb has only the in-frame clones, and not every one. The table records about 49,000 clones, 85% of them present only once. The origin of this receptor is a human donor with glioblastoma. The material was blood, obtained before dendritic cell vaccination. This rearrangement joins TRBV27 to TRBJ1-1; D is uncertain. CDR3 sequence reads: CASSLKELNTEAFF. The DNA for the CDR3 is TGTGCCAGCAGTTTAAAAGAGCTGAACACTGAAGCTTTCTTT.